This T cell receptor (beta chain) was captured by sequencing in a study of OX40 agonist ivuxolimab in advanced cancers. Study-wide findings and caveats: Clonal expansion by week 6 occurred in CD4+ and CD8+ blood T cells (at 0.1 to 3.0 mg/kg). In general, CD8+ T cells held more expanded clones than CD4+ did, on average. Expanded peripheral T-cell antigen specificity went undetermined.

This clone was recorded a few times. Its antigen is not known. Assay used: immunoSEQ multiplex PCR; TCRdb lists only in-frame clones, some missing. Among more than 45,000 clones, 80% to 90% were seen once, and the ten largest hold roughly 0.88%. The CDR3 sequence is 13 residues long. V dropped 4 bases and J dropped 4 bases, with 10 bases sitting between them. CDR1 and CDR2 (germline): MGHRA, YSYEKL. Peripheral blood came from all dose cohorts at three timepoints. The clonotype was recovered from an adult with an advanced solid tumor such as melanoma, head and neck, liver or kidney cancer. The input for sequencing was CD4+ or CD8+ T cells sorted from blood, taken in a trial of the OX40 agonist ivuxolimab. The V and J genes are TRBV4-1 and TRBJ1-1; D unresolved. The CDR3 protein is CASSREQSTEAFF. CDR3 nucleotide sequence: TGCGCCAGCAGCCGGGAGCAGTCCACTGAAGCTTTCTTT.